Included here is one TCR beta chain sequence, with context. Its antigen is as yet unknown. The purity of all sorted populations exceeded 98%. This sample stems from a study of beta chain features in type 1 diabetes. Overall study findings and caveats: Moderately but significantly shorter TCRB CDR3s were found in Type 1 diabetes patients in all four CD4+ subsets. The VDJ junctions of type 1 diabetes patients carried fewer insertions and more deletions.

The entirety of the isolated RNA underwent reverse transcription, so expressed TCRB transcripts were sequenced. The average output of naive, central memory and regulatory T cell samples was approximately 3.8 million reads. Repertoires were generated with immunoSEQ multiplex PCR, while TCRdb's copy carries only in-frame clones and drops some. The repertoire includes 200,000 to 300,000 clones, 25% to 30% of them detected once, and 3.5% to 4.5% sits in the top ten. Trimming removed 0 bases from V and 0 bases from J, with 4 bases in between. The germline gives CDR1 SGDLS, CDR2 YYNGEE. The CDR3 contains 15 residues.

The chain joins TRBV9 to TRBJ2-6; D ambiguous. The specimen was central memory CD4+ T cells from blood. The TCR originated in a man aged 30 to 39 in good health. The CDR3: CASSVVDSGANVLTF. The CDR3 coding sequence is TGTGCCAGCAGCGTAGTAGACTCTGGGGCCAACGTCCTGACTTTC. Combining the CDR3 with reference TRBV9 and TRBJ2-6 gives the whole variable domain DSGVTQTPKHLITATGQRVTLRCSPRSGDLSVYWYQQSLDQGLQFLIQYYNGEERAKGNILERFSAQQFPDLHSELNLSSLELGDSALYFCASSVVDSGANVLTFGAGSRLTVL.